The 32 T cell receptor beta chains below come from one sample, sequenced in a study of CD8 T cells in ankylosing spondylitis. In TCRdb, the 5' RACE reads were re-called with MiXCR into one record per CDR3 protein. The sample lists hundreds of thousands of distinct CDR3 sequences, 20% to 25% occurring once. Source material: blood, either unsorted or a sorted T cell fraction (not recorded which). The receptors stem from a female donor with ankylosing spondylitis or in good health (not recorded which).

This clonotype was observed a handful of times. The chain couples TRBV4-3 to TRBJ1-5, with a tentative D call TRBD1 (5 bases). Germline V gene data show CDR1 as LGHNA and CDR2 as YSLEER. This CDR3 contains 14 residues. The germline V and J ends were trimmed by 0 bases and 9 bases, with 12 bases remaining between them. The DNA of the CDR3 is TGCGCCAGCAGCCAAGAATGGGGGATCGGGCCCCAGCATTTT. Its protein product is CASSQEWGIGPQHF.

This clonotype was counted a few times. CDR3 in amino acids: CASSYTYQETQYF. The CDR3 DNA is TGTGCCAGCAGTTACACGTACCAAGAGACCCAGTACTTC. The chain carries TRBV6-2 or TRBV6-3 and TRBJ2-5; no clear D gene. The V and J ends lost 2 bases and 0 bases respectively, with 4 bases between them. CDR3 length equals 13 residues. Germline CDR1 is MNHEY and CDR2 is SVGEGT.

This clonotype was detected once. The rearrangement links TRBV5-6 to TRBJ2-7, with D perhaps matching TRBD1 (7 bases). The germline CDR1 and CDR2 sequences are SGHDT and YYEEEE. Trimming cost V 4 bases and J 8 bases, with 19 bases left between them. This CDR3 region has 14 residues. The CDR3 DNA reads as TGTGCCAGCAGCGGGGGGCAGGGGGGAACTAAGCAGTACTTC. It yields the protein CASSGGQGGTKQYF.

CDR3 bases: TGTGCCAGCAGCCGGACAGCCGGAAACACCATATATTTT. Amino acid sequence: CASSRTAGNTIYF. The chain has TRBV6-1 and TRBJ1-3; TRBD1 might be the D (6 bases). The CDR3 is 13 amino acids. Trimming left V 6 bases short and J 4 bases short, with 10 bases between. Germline V gene sequence: CDR1 MNHNS, CDR2 SASEGT.

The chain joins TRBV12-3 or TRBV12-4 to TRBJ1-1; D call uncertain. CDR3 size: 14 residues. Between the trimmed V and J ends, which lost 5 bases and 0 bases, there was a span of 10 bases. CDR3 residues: CASSESTVNTEAFF. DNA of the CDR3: TGTGCCAGCAGTGAATCCACAGTGAACACTGAAGCTTTCTTT.

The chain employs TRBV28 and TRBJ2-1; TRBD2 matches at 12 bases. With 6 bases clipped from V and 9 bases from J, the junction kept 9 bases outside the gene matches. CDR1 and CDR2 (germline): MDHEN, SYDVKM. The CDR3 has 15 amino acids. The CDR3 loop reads CASSARTSGKTEQFF. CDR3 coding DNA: TGTGCCAGCAGCGCTCGGACTAGCGGGAAAACTGAGCAGTTCTTC.

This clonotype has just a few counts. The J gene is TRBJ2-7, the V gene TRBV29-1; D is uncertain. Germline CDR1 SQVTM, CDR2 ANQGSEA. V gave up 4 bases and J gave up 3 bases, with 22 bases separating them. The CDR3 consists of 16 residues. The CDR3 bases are TGCAGCGTTGTTCCCACCCGCGCGGCCAACAGCTACGAGCAGTACTTC. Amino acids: CSVVPTRAANSYEQYF.

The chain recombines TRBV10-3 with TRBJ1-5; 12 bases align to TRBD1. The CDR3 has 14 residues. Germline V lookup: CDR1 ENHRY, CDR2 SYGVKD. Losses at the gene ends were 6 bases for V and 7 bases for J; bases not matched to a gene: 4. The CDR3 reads CAISSGTGGQPQHF. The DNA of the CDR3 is TGTGCCATCAGCTCCGGGACAGGGGGCCAGCCCCAGCATTTT.

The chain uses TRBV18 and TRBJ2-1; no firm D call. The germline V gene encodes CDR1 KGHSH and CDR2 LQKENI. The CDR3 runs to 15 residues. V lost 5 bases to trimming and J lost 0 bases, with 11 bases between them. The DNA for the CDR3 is TGTGCCAGCTCATTGTACCGGAGCTCCTACAATGAGCAGTTCTTC. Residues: CASSLYRSSYNEQFF.

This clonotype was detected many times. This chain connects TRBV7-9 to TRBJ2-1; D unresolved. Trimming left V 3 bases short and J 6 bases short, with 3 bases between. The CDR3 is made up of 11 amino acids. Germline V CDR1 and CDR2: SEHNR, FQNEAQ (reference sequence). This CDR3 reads CASSFINEQFF. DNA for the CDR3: TGTGCCAGCAGCTTTATCAATGAGCAGTTCTTC.

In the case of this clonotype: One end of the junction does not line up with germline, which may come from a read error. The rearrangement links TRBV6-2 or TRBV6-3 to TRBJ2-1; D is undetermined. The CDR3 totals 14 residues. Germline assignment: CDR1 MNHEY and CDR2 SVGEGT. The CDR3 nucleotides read TGTGCCAGCAGTTTCGAGACCTCCTCCAATGAGCAGTTCTTC. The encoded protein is CASSFETSSNEQFF.

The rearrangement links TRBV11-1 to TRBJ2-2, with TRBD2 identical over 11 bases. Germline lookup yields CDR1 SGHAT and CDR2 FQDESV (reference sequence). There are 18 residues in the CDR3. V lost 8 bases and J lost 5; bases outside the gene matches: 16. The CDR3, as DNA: TGTGCCAGCGGAAGAACCCACTTAGCGGGAGGGGAGACCGGGGAGCTGTTTTTT. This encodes CASGRTHLAGGETGELFF.

CDR3 protein: CASSYSGTGELFF. The CDR3 DNA sequence: TGTGCCAGCAGTTACTCGGGTACAGGGGAGCTGTTTTTT. The chain couples TRBV6-2 or TRBV6-3 to TRBJ2-2; no clear D gene. CDR1 is MNHEY, CDR2 SVGEGT, per germline. The V end was cut by 0 bases, the J end by 8 bases, with 7 bases between. The CDR3 spans 13 residues.

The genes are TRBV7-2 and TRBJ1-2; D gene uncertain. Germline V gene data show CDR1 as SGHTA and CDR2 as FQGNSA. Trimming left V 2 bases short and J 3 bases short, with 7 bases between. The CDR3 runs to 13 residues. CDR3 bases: TGTGCCAGCAGCTTACGGGTCGACTATGGCTACACCTTC. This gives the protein CASSLRVDYGYTF.

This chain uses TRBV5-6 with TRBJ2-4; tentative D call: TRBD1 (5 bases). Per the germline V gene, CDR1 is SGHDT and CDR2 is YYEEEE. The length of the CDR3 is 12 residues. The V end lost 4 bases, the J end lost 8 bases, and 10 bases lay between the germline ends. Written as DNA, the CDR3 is TGTGCCAGCAGCGTCACAGGTGACATTCAGTACTTC. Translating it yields CASSVTGDIQYF.

CDR3 sequence reads: CASTLGYGEDTQYF. DNA of the CDR3: TGTGCCAGCACCCTTGGTTACGGGGAAGATACGCAGTATTTT. This rearrangement joins TRBV12-3 or TRBV12-4 to TRBJ2-3, with D possibly matching TRBD2 (5 bases). The germline V and J ends were trimmed by 7 bases and 5 bases, with 16 bases remaining between them. The CDR3 totals 14 residues.

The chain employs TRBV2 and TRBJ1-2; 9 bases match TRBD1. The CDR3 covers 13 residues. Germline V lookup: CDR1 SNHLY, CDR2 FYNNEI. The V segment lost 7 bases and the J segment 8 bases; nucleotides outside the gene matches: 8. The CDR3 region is CASMLQGAGGYTF. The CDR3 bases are TGTGCCAGCATGTTACAGGGGGCAGGGGGCTACACCTTC.

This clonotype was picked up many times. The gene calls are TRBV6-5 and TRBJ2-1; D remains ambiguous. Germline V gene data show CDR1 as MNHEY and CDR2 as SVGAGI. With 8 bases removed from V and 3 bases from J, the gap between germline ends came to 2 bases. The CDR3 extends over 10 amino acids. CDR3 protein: CASGYNEQFF. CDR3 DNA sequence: TGTGCCAGCGGCTACAATGAGCAGTTCTTC.

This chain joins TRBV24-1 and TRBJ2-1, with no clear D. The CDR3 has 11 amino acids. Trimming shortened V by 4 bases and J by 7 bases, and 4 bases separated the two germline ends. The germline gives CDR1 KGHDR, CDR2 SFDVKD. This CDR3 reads CATSDKNEQFF. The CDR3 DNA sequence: TGTGCCACCAGTGACAAAAATGAGCAGTTCTTC.

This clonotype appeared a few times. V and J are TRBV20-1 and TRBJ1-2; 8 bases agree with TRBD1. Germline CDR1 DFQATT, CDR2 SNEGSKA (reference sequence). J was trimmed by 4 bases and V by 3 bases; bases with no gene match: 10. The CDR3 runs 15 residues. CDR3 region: CSARIGTGRTYGYTF. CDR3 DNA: TGCAGTGCTAGGATCGGGACAGGAAGGACCTATGGCTACACCTTC.

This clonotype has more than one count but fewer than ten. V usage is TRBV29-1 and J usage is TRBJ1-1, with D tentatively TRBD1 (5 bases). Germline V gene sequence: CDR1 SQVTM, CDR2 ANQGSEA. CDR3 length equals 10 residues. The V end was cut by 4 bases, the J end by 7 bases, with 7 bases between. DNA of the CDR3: TGCAGCGTTGTTAGGGGTGAAGCTTTCTTT. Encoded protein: CSVVRGEAFF.

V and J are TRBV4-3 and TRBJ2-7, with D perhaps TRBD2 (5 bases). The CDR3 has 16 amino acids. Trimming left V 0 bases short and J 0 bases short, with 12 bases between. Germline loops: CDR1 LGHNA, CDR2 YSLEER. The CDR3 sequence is CASSQDRASRSYEQYF. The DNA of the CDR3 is TGCGCCAGCAGCCAAGATCGTGCTAGCCGCTCCTACGAGCAGTACTTC.

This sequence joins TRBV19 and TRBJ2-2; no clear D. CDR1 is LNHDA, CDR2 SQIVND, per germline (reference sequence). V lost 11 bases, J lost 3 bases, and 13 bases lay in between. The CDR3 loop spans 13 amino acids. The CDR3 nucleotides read TGTGCCGCTGGGCAACCCGACACCGGGGAGCTGTTTTTT. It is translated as CAAGQPDTGELFF.

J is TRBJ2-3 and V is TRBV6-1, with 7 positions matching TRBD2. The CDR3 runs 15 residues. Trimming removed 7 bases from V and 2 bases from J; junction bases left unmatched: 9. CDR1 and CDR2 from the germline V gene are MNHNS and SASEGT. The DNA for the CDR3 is TGTGCCAGCACCGCGCCTAGCGGCCCCACAGATACGCAGTATTTT. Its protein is CASTAPSGPTDTQYF.

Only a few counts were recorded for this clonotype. DNA for the CDR3: TGCAGTGCTAGACGATCCGAGGGGCCCCAGCATTTT. Translating it yields CSARRSEGPQHF. The J gene is TRBJ1-5, the V gene TRBV20-1; D call uncertain. Germline CDR1 and CDR2: DFQATT and SNEGSKA (reference sequence). The CDR3 is 12 residues long. Trimming pared 2 bases from V and 9 bases from J, leaving 11 bases between.

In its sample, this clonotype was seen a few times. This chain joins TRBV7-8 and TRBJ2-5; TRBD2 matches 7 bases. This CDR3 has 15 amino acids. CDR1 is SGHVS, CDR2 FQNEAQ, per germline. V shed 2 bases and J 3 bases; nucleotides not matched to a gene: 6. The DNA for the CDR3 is TGTGCCAGCAGCTTATTAGGGACTACCAAAGAGACCCAGTACTTC. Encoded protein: CASSLLGTTKETQYF.

The CDR3 region is CAISESPGAYGYTF. Here the CDR3 DNA reads TGTGCCATCAGTGAGTCGCCAGGCGCCTATGGCTACACCTTC. The J gene is TRBJ1-2, the V gene TRBV10-3; D gene uncertain. The CDR3 length is 14 residues. V lost 0 bases, J lost 4 bases, and 9 bases lay in between. In germline, CDR1 is ENHRY, CDR2 SYGVKD.

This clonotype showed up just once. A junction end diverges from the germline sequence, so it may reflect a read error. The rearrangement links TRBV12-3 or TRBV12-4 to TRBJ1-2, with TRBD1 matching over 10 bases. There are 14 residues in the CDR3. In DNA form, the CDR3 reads TGTGCCCGCAGGCACCGGGACAGGGGATCCGGCTACACCTTC. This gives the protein CARRHRDRGSGYTF.

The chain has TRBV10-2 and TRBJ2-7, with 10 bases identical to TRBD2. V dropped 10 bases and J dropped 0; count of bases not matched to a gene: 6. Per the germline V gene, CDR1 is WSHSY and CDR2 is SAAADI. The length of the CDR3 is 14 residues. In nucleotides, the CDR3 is TGCGCCACACTAGCGGGATTCCCCTCCTACGAGCAGTACTTC. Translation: CATLAGFPSYEQYF.

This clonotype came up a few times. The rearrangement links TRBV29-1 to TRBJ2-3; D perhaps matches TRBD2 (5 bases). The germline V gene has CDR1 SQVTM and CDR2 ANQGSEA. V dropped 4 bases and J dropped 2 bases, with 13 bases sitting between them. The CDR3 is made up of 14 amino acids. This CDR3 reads CSVVWRAPTDTQYF. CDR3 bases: TGCAGCGTTGTGTGGCGGGCCCCCACAGATACGCAGTATTTT.

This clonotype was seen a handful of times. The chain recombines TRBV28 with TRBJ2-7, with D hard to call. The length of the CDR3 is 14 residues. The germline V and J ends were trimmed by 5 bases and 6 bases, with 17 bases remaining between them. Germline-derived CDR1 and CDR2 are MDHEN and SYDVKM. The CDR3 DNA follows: TGTGCCAGCAGTCCTTGGGCAGCCGAAGGCGAGCAGTACTTC. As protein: CASSPWAAEGEQYF.

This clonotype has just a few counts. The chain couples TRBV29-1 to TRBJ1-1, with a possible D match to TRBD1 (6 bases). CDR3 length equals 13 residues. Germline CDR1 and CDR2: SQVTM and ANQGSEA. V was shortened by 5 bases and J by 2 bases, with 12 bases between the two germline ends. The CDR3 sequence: CSVSDSRNTEAFF. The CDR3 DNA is TGCAGCGTTTCGGACAGCAGAAACACTGAAGCTTTCTTT.